This passage covers 6 T cell receptor beta chains from one sample sequenced in a study of T cells in localized non-small cell lung cancer. Measured with immunoSEQ multiplex PCR; TCRdb has only the in-frame clones, and not every one. The sample carries more than 25,000 clones, 89% recorded once. The sequenced sample was peripheral blood, obtained before any cancer treatment. These receptors came from a woman between 35 and 70 years old with stage I lung adenocarcinoma.

V usage is TRBV7-9 and J usage is TRBJ1-3; D is possibly TRBD1 (6 bases). V lost 5 bases and J 8 bases, leaving 10 bases between the germline ends. There are 12 residues in the CDR3. From germline, CDR1 is SEHNR and CDR2 FQNEAQ (reference sequence). The CDR3 DNA reads as TGTGCCAGCAGCACAGACAGGTACACCATATATTTT. This gives the protein CASSTDRYTIYF.

The rearrangement links TRBV2 to TRBJ1-5; weak D call: TRBD1 (6 bases). V gave up 8 bases and J gave up 4 bases, with 15 bases separating them. This CDR3 has 14 amino acids. Germline V lookup: CDR1 SNHLY, CDR2 FYNNEI. CDR3 DNA sequence: TGTGCCAGCGGCTGGGGGGCTGGGAATCAGCCCCAGCATTTT. Amino acids: CASGWGAGNQPQHF. The variable domain in full, completed from reference TRBV2 and TRBJ1-5, reads EPEVTQTPSHQVTQMGQEVILRCVPISNHLYFYWYRQILGQKVEFLVSFYNNEISEKSEIFDDQFSVERPDGSNFTLKIRSTKLEDSAMYFCASGWGAGNQPQHFGDGTRLSIL.

The rearrangement uses TRBV27 and TRBJ1-2, with a weak D call TRBD1 (5 bases). V lost 5 bases to trimming and J lost 4 bases, with 14 bases between them. Germline V gene lookup returns CDR1 MNHEY and CDR2 SMNVEV (reference sequence). This CDR3 comprises 14 residues. In DNA, the CDR3 is TGTGCCAGCAGTCTAACAGGAGAATCCTATGGCTACACCTTC. Translating it yields CASSLTGESYGYTF.

The chain is built from TRBV18 and TRBJ2-1; 9 bases map to TRBD1. Trimming removed 6 bases from V and 7 bases from J; junction bases left unmatched: 7. The CDR3 length is 14 residues. CDR1 KGHSH and CDR2 LQKENI come from the germline V gene. CDR3 nucleotide sequence: TGTGCCAGCTCTCGGGACAGGGAGGGAAATGAGCAGTTCTTC. It specifies CASSRDREGNEQFF.

J is TRBJ2-7 and V is TRBV18; D might be TRBD1 (6 bases). V was shortened by 3 bases and J by 1 base, with 10 bases between the two germline ends. The CDR3 has 14 amino acids. The germline gives CDR1 KGHSH, CDR2 LQKENI. The CDR3 DNA follows: TGTGCCAGCTCACCTTCGGGACAATCCTACGAGCAGTACTTC. Translation gives CASSPSGQSYEQYF.

The chain has TRBV5-4 and TRBJ2-7, with D perhaps TRBD2 (6 bases). There are 15 residues in the CDR3. CDR1 and CDR2 from the germline V gene are SGHNT and YYREEE (reference sequence). Trimming took 4 bases from V and 2 from J, leaving 16 bases between them. CDR3 nucleotides: TGTGCCAGCAGCCTGGGAGGCCAGGGCACCTACGAGCAGTACTTC. Its translation is CASSLGGQGTYEQYF.